These T cell receptor beta chains were read from a single sample in a study of PD-L1 blockade in urothelial cancer. Sequencing used immunoSEQ multiplex PCR; TCRdb keeps in-frame clones, though not all of them. The sample has some 45,000 clones; 80% are singletons. Source: PBMCs, taken around atezolizumab (anti-PD-L1) treatment. All receptors derive from a man in his 60s with urothelial cancer. Both conserved end residues are part of each CDR3. A D gene is named only where the DNA matches it firmly. Size is stated for part of the rows, as once, few or many counts, or as a class when the clone is expanded.

clone size	V gene	J gene	D gene	CDR3 DNA	CDR3 protein
many	TRBV28	TRBJ1-5	.	TGTGCCAGCAGTTCAGCCGGGACATATTATAGCAATCAGCCCCAGCATTTT	CASSSAGTYYSNQPQHF
.	TRBV7-9	TRBJ1-3	.	TGTGCCAGCAGCCCCAGAGGGTGGGGAAGCTCTGGAAACACCATATATTTT	CASSPRGWGSSGNTIYF
.	TRBV7-2	TRBJ1-1	.	TGTGCCAGCAGCTTAACGGGGGGCCCTGCTTTCTTT	CASSLTGGPAFF
once	TRBV4-2	TRBJ1-2	.	TGTGCCAGCAGCCAAGGGGCCGTCTCTAACTATGGCTACACCTTC	CASSQGAVSNYGYTF
.	TRBV28	TRBJ2-5	TRBD2	TGTGCCAGCAGTTTATCCCTTTGGGGGGGAGGACAACAAGAGACCCAGTACTTC	CASSLSLWGGGQQETQYF
.	TRBV7-2	TRBJ2-1	TRBD2	TGTGCCAGCAGCTTGCAGCGGGGGGACCACAATGAGCAGTTCTTC	CASSLQRGDHNEQFF
once	TRBV7-2	TRBJ2-7	.	TGTGCCAGCAGCTTAAGTCACATATCCTACGAGCAGTACTTC	CASSLSHISYEQYF
.	TRBV5-6	TRBJ2-7	TRBD1	TGTGCCAGCAGCTGGGACAGGGGGTACGAGCAGTACTTC	CASSWDRGYEQYF
.	TRBV6-1	TRBJ2-7	TRBD1	TGTGCCAGCAGTGAAGCTTGGACAGGGACCTACGAGCAGTACTTC	CASSEAWTGTYEQYF
few	TRBV7-9	TRBJ1-5	.	TGTGCCAGCAGCTTAGGAGGGATCGGTCAGCCCCAGCATTTT	CASSLGGIGQPQHF
once	TRBV7-9	TRBJ2-2	TRBD2	TGTGCCAGCAGTTACAGCGGGGCGAACACCGGGGAGCTGTTTTTT	CASSYSGANTGELFF
once	TRBV7-2	TRBJ1-3	.	TGTGCCAGCAGCTTGGGGGGGGGCGCTTGGTCGGGAAACACCATATATTTT	CASSLGGGAWSGNTIYF
.	TRBV30	TRBJ1-2	.	TGTGCCTGGAGTTATCCGTCTAACTATGGCTACACCTTC	CAWSYPSNYGYTF
.	TRBV29-1	TRBJ2-7	TRBD2	TGCAGCGTTGAAGATGGGGGACTAGCGGGCTACGAGCAGTACTTC	CSVEDGGLAGYEQYF
.	TRBV4-2	TRBJ1-5	.	TGTGCCAGCAGCCAAGATTCCCGGGTTTCACAGCCCCAGCATTTT	CASSQDSRVSQPQHF
.	TRBV5-1	TRBJ2-3	TRBD2	TGCGCCAGCAGCAATATATTAGCGACAAGCGGGATGACAGATACGCAGTATTTT	CASSNILATSGMTDTQYF
.	TRBV13	TRBJ1-2	.	TGTGCCAGCAGCTTAGCGACGGAGTATGGCTACACCTTC	CASSLATEYGYTF
.	TRBV28	TRBJ2-7	TRBD1	TGTGCCAGCAGTGGATTGACAGGGGCCTACGAGCAGTACTTC	CASSGLTGAYEQYF
.	TRBV5-1	TRBJ2-2	.	TGCGCCAGCAGCCATAGGGCGGGAAAGATCGACGGGGAGCTGTTTTTT	CASSHRAGKIDGELFF
.	TRBV5-1	TRBJ1-4	TRBD1	TGCGCCAGTGGGACAGATAATGAAAAACTGTTTTTT	CASGTDNEKLFF